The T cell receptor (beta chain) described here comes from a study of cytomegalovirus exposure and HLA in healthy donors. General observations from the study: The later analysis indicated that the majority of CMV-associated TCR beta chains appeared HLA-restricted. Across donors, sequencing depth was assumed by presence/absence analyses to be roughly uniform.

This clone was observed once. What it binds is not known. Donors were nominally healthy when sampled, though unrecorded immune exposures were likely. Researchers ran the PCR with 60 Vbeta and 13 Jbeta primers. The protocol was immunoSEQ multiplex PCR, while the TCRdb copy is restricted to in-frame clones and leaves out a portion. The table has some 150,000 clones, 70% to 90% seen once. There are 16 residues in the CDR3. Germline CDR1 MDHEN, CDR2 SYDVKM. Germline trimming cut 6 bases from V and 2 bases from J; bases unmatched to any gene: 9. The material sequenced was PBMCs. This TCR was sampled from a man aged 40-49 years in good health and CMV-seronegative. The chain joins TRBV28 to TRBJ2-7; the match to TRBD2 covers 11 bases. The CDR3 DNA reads TGTGCCAGCAGCCCATCTAGCGGGGGGACCCCCTACGAGCAGTACTTC. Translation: CASSPSSGGTPYEQYF.